This T cell receptor beta chain was observed in a study of T-cell memory formation after mild COVID-19. General study results and limits: Memory from before infection featured some responding clones, which suggests cross-reactive memory joined.

TCRdb re-derived calls from the 5' RACE reads in MiXCR, one entry per CDR3 protein. The sample includes around 310,000 distinct CDR3 sequences, roughly 20% of them seen just once. The CDR3 length is 13 residues. V shed 7 bases and J 5 bases; nucleotides not matched to a gene: 10. Per germline, CDR1 SQVTM and CDR2 ANQGSEA. This clonotype showed up just a few times. Its antigen remains unknown. Sequencing was done on a sample of PBMCs or a T cell subset sorted from them (not recorded which). This sequence originates from a man aged 18 to 29 who had mild COVID-19 (a few samples of this study predate the infection). Cell type and time point are not known. V usage is TRBV29-1 and J usage is TRBJ1-2; TRBD1 matches 7 bases. The CDR3 spells CSAWDRALYGYTF. DNA for the CDR3: TGCAGCGCTTGGGACAGAGCATTGTATGGCTACACCTTC. Variable domain in full (rest from reference TRBV29-1 and TRBJ1-2): SAVISQKPSRDICQRGTSLTIQCQVDSQVTMMFWYRQQPGQSLTLIATANQGSEATYESGFVIDKFPISRPNLTFSTLTVSNMSPEDSSIYLCSAWDRALYGYTFGSGTRLTVV.